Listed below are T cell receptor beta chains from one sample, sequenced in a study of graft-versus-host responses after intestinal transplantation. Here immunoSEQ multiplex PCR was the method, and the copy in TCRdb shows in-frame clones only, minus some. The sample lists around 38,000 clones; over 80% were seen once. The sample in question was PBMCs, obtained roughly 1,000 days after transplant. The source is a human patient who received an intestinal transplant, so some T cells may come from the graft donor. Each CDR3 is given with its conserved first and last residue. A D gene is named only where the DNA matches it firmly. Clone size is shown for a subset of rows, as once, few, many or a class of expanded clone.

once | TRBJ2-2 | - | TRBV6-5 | TGTGCCAGCAGCTCAATCGGGGGGAACACCGGGGAGCTGTTTTTT | CASSSIGGNTGELFF
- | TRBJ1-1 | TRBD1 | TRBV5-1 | TGCGCCAGCAGCGCCGGGACAGCGAACACTGAAGCTTTCTTT | CASSAGTANTEAFF
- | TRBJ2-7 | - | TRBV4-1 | TGCGCCAGCAGCCCGACCGGGACCGGCGAGGGGCAGTACTTC | CASSPTGTGEGQYF
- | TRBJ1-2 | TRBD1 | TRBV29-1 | TGCAGCGTACACCCAGGGGGCATGAACTATGGCTACACCTTC | CSVHPGGMNYGYTF
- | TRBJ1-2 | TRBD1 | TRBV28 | TGTGCCAGCAGTTCTGGGACAGGGGGTTATGGCTACACCTTC | CASSSGTGGYGYTF
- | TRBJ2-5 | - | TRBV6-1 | TGTGCCAGCAGTGAATACAGGAGCGGCGGCCAAGAGACCCAGTACTTC | CASSEYRSGGQETQYF
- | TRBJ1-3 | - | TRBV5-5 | TGTGCCAGCAGCCCGGCCCCATTATTCTCTGGAAACACCATATATTTT | CASSPAPLFSGNTIYF
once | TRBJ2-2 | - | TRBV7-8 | TGTGCCAGCAGCTTAGCGACTGGGAGAGGGAACACCGGGGAGCTGTTTTTT | CASSLATGRGNTGELFF
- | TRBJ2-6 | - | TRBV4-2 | TGTGCCAGCAGCCAAGAAACTAGGTCTGGGGCCAACGTCCTGACTTTC | CASSQETRSGANVLTF
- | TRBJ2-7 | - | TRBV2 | TGTGCCAGCAGTGAGGGAGTTAGCGGCGAGCAGTACTTC | CASSEGVSGEQYF
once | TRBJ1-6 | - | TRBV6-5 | TGTGCCAGCAGTTACTCGGAGTCTGGGGACTCGGCACCCCTCCACTTT | CASSYSESGDSAPLHF
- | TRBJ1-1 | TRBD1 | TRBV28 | TGTGCCAGCACGGGGACAGGGAACACTGAAGCTTTCTTT | CASTGTGNTEAFF
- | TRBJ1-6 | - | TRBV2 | TGTGCCAGCAGTGTTAGTGGGAAAACTAATTCACCCCTCCACTTT | CASSVSGKTNSPLHF
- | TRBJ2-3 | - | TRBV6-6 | TGTGCCAGCAGTTACTCCGGACAGTTGGGAGATACGCAGTATTTT | CASSYSGQLGDTQYF
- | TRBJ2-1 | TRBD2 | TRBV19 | TGTGCCAGTAGGATGGCGGGAGGGCTAGGGTCCTACAATGAGCAGTTCTTC | CASRMAGGLGSYNEQFF
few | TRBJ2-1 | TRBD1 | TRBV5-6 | TGTGCCAGCAGCTATGGGACAGGGAACAATGAGCAGTTCTTC | CASSYGTGNNEQFF
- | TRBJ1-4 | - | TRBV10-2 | TGCGCCAGCAGTGAGTGGACAGTCAGAGATGAAAAACTGTTTTTT | CASSEWTVRDEKLFF
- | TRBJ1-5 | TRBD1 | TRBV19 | TGTGCCAGTAGTATAGTTACCCCAGGGGGCCTCAATCAGCCCCAGCATTTT | CASSIVTPGGLNQPQHF
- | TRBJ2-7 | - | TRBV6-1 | TGTGCCAGCAGTTTCGAGGACACCTACGAGCAGTACTTC | CASSFEDTYEQYF
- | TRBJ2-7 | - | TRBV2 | TGTGCCAGCAGGGGGGGGCGACTCTACGAGCAGTACTTC | CASRGGRLYEQYF
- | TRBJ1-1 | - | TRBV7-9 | TGTGCCAGCAGCGGCTCGGGAGTCTCGGGAGCTTTCTTT | CASSGSGVSGAFF
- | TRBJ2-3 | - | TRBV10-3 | TGTGCCATCAGTGAGTCCCCCACAGATACGCAGTATTTT | CAISESPTDTQYF
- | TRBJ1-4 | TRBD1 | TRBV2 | TGTGCCAGCAGTAGGACAGGCCAGCGGGATGAAAAACTGTTTTTT | CASSRTGQRDEKLFF
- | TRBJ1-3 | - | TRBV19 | TGTGCCAGTAGTAAGGGGATACTCTCTGGAAACACCATATATTTT | CASSKGILSGNTIYF
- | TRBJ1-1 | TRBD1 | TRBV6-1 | TGTGCCAGCAGTGAAAGGGGACAGATGTTAATGAACACTGAAGCTTTCTTT | CASSERGQMLMNTEAFF
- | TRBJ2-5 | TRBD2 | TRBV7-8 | TGTGCCAGCAGCTTTAGTAGCGGGAGTTTCCAAGAGACCCAGTACTTC | CASSFSSGSFQETQYF
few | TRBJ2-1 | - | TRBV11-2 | TGTGCCAGCAGCCCGAGACTAGTTGGTGAGCAGTTCTTC | CASSPRLVGEQFF
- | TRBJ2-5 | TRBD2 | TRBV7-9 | TGTGCCAGCAGTCTTGGACTAGCGAGAGAGACCCAGTACTTC | CASSLGLARETQYF
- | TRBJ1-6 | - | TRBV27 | TGTGCCAGCAGTTGGTCAGGCTATAATTCACCCCTCCACTTT | CASSWSGYNSPLHF
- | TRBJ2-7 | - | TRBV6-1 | TGTGCCAGCAGTGAAGGACGACTGGGCGAGCAGTACTTC | CASSEGRLGEQYF
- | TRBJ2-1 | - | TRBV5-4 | TGTGCCAGCAGCTCAGGACTCCCCAATGAGCAGTTCTTC | CASSSGLPNEQFF
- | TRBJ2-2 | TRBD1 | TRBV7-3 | TGTGCCAGCAGCCCCGGTGGGACAGGGGGCACCGGGGAGCTGTTTTTT | CASSPGGTGGTGELFF
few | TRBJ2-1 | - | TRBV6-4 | TGTGCCAGCAGTGACTCGATGGAGTCCGAGCAGTTCTTC | CASSDSMESEQFF
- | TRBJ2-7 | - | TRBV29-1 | TGCAGCGTTGAAGGGTTTGGGGACGAGCAGTACTTC | CSVEGFGDEQYF
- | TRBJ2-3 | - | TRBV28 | TGTGCCAGCAGTTTATTGGGGAAGACGGTGACAGATACGCAGTATTTT | CASSLLGKTVTDTQYF